This T cell receptor beta chain was identified in a study of long-term antiretroviral therapy in people with HIV. V dropped 4 bases and J dropped 5; count of bases not matched to a gene: 4. This CDR3 is 15 amino acids long. Germline V CDR1 and CDR2: ENHRY, SYGVKD. With survey level as its setting, the immunoSEQ assay was v3.0. Here immunoSEQ multiplex PCR was the method, and the copy in TCRdb shows in-frame clones only, minus some. The sample includes over 15,000 clones, more than 80% seen only once; the top ten take roughly 9%. This clone was counted between two and nine times. Its antigen is not known. Study conclusions and caveats: All blood samples came from the years 2004 to 2017, possibly under older ART regimens.

The TCR comes from a man aged 50 to 59 with HIV. The rearrangement uses TRBV10-3 and TRBJ1-6; 8 nucleotides agree with TRBD1. The sequencing used unsorted PBMCs, collected 4.2 years after starting antiretroviral therapy. In nucleotides, the CDR3 is TGTGCCATCAGTGTGGCAGGGGGCCATAATTCACCCCTCCACTTT. It encodes CAISVAGGHNSPLHF.